The 24 T cell receptor beta chains in this list originate from one sample, sequenced in a study of blood T cell repertoires in COVID-19. Sequencing was performed with immunoSEQ multiplex PCR; in TCRdb, only in-frame clones are kept and a portion is missing. The table includes under 300,000 clones, roughly 87% detected once. The specimen was peripheral blood. Every receptor here comes from a woman aged 40 to 49 who had recovered from COVID-19.

The V gene is TRBV15, the J gene TRBJ2-1, with TRBD2 identical over 9 bases. Per germline, CDR1 LNHNV and CDR2 YYDKDF (reference sequence). V gave up 6 bases and J gave up 13 bases; unmatched junction bases: 16. The CDR3 is 15 amino acids. CDR3: CATSYSSTSGAFQFF. The CDR3 DNA follows: TGTGCCACCAGTTATTCCTCGACTAGCGGAGCATTCCAGTTCTTC. Drawing the rest from reference TRBV15 and TRBJ2-1, the complete variable domain is DAMVIQNPRYQVTQFGKPVTLSCSQTLNHNVMYWYQQKSSQAPKLLFHYYDKDFNNEADTPDNFQSRRPNTSFCFLDIRSPGLGDTAMYLCATSYSSTSGAFQFFGPGTRLTVL.

The chain recombines TRBV11-2 with TRBJ2-1, with 7 bases matching TRBD1. The CDR3 is 16 residues long. Germline V CDR1 and CDR2: SGHAT, FQNNGV. V lost 3 bases to trimming and J lost 5 bases; unmatched junction nucleotides: 10. The CDR3, as DNA: TGTGCCAGCAGCTTGAGCCCGACAGGGCGACACAATGAGCAGTTCTTC. It encodes CASSLSPTGRHNEQFF. The complete variable domain, with remaining parts taken from reference TRBV11-2 and TRBJ2-1, reads EAGVAQSPRYKIIEKRQSVAFWCNPISGHATLYWYQQILGQGPKLLIQFQNNGVVDDSQLPKDRFSAERLKGVDSTLKIQPAKLEDSAVYLCASSLSPTGRHNEQFFGPGTRLTVL.

This clone has a single count. The CDR3 DNA reads TGTGCCACCAGTCAGGGTTGGGGCTACACCTTC. This codes for CATSQGWGYTF. The chain has TRBV24-1 and TRBJ1-2, with a weak D call TRBD1 (5 bases). Per germline, CDR1 KGHDR and CDR2 SFDVKD. There are 11 residues in the CDR3. V lost 6 bases, J lost 8 bases, and 9 bases lay in between.

The chain links TRBV11-3 to TRBJ2-2; D not certain. Between the trimmed V and J ends, which lost 2 bases and 8 bases, there was a span of 15 bases. The CDR3 consists of 15 residues. The germline gives CDR1 SGHNT, CDR2 YENEEA. CDR3 nucleotide sequence: TGTGCCAGCAGCTTACACCCGAGGTATTCAGGGGAGCTGTTTTTT. Its protein is CASSLHPRYSGELFF.

This chain connects TRBV6-5 to TRBJ2-7; TRBD1 matches at 7 bases. CDR1 and CDR2 from the germline V gene are MNHEY and SVGAGI. The CDR3 extends over 15 amino acids. After removal of 6 bases from V and 0 bases from J, the junction contained 8 bases not matched to a gene. The CDR3 loop is CASSKAGTDSYEQYF. The CDR3 DNA reads as TGTGCCAGCAGCAAAGCCGGGACAGACTCCTACGAGCAGTACTTC.

The chain couples TRBV6-5 to TRBJ2-2; perhaps TRBD1 as D (6 bases). V was pared by 4 bases and J by 4 bases, with 10 bases between. CDR3 length: 14 residues. Germline loops: CDR1 MNHEY, CDR2 SVGAGI. CDR3 nucleotides: TGTGCCAGCAGTTTTCAGGGGAGCACCGGGGAGCTGTTTTTT. It codes for CASSFQGSTGELFF.

This clone was detected only a few times. This chain uses TRBV2 with TRBJ2-5, with D tentatively TRBD2 (6 bases). CDR3 length: 13 residues. Germline assignment: CDR1 SNHLY and CDR2 FYNNEI. The germline V and J ends were trimmed by 7 bases and 4 bases, with 13 bases remaining between them. Here the CDR3 DNA reads TGTGCCAGCACCGGGAGACTCCGAGAGACCCAGTACTTC. Its translation: CASTGRLRETQYF.

The chain couples TRBV4-3 to TRBJ1-2; 7 bases match TRBD1. The CDR3 consists of 15 residues. V gave up 0 bases and J gave up 6 bases; unmatched junction bases: 7. Per germline, CDR1 LGHNA and CDR2 YSLEER. The CDR3 bases are TGCGCCAGCAGCCAAGAGACAGGGAGAGTTAATGGCTACACCTTC. Its protein is CASSQETGRVNGYTF.

This rearrangement joins TRBV10-3 to TRBJ2-1; D gene unclear. Germline V gene sequence: CDR1 ENHRY, CDR2 SYGVKD. This CDR3 region has 14 residues. Trimming removed 3 bases at V and 4 bases at J, with 10 bases between. Here the CDR3 DNA reads TGTGCCATCAGTGAAGGTGGCGGTTACAATGAGCAGTTCTTC. Its protein is CAISEGGGYNEQFF.

This sequence joins TRBV24-1 and TRBJ2-5, with TRBD2 identical over 13 bases. Germline loops: CDR1 KGHDR, CDR2 SFDVKD. V dropped 5 bases and J dropped 2; count of bases not matched to a gene: 4. The CDR3 covers 16 residues. CDR3 nucleotides: TGTGCCACCAGTGCCCCGGGACTAGCGGGGCAAGAGACCCAGTACTTC. This codes for CATSAPGLAGQETQYF.

The V call is TRBV4-2, the J call TRBJ2-5; TRBD2 agrees at 13 bases. With V trimmed by 1 base and J by 4 bases, 0 bases remained unmatched. Germline loops: CDR1 LGHNA, CDR2 YNFKEQ. This CDR3 has 15 amino acids. The CDR3 DNA reads TGTGCCAGCAGCCAAGGACTAGCGGGGGGAGAGACCCAGTACTTC. The encoded protein is CASSQGLAGGETQYF.

The V call is TRBV19, the J call TRBJ1-5, with 7 bases matching TRBD1. The germline CDR1 and CDR2 sequences are LNHDA and SQIVND (reference sequence). V was clipped by 3 bases and J by 0 bases; unmatched bases: 2. The CDR3 runs to 15 residues. DNA of the CDR3: TGTGCCAGTAGTATGGGACAGTTTAGCAATCAGCCCCAGCATTTT. Translation gives CASSMGQFSNQPQHF.

The V gene is TRBV7-6, the J gene TRBJ1-2, with D perhaps TRBD1 (5 bases). Trimming stripped 1 base from V and 7 bases from J, with 16 bases between. The CDR3 contains 15 residues. Germline values: CDR1 SGHVS, CDR2 FNYEAQ. CDR3: CASSLDDIWGGGYTF. The CDR3 DNA is TGTGCCAGCAGCTTAGACGACATCTGGGGCGGTGGCTACACCTTC.

J is TRBJ1-5 and V is TRBV19, with D unclear. The CDR3 runs to 15 residues. V was shortened by 7 bases and J by 4 bases, with 17 bases between the two germline ends. Germline V gives CDR1 LNHDA, CDR2 SQIVND (reference sequence). The CDR3 nucleotides are TGTGCCAGTAAACCGGGAGCTACTGAGAATCAGCCCCAGCATTTT. This sequence encodes CASKPGATENQPQHF.

V and J are TRBV10-3 and TRBJ1-1, with D unclear. This CDR3 region has 15 residues. CDR1 is ENHRY, CDR2 SYGVKD, per germline. The germline V and J ends were trimmed by 4 bases and 0 bases, with 12 bases remaining between them. CDR3 sequence reads: CAISGRTAMNTEAFF. The DNA for the CDR3 is TGTGCCATCAGTGGGAGGACGGCGATGAACACTGAAGCTTTCTTT.

The rearrangement links TRBV19 to TRBJ1-2, with 9 bases identical to TRBD1. The trim removed 8 bases at V and 13 bases at J, leaving 11 bases unmatched. The V gene's germline CDR1 is LNHDA and CDR2 SQIVND (reference sequence). This CDR3 comprises 12 residues. The CDR3 spells CASSGQGGFGTF. The CDR3 DNA is TGTGCCAGTTCGGGACAGGGCGGTTTTGGCACCTTC. Drawing the rest from reference TRBV19 and TRBJ1-2, the complete variable domain is DGGITQSPKYLFRKEGQNVTLSCEQNLNHDAMYWYRQDPGQGLRLIYYSQIVNDFQKGDIAEGYSVSREKKESFPLTVTSAQKNPTAFYLCASSGQGGFGTFGSGTRLTVV.

The rearrangement joins TRBV9 to TRBJ2-3; D may be TRBD1 (5 bases). CDR3 length equals 15 residues. In germline, CDR1 is SGDLS, CDR2 YYNGEE. Trimming took 3 bases from V and 4 from J, leaving 15 bases between them. DNA for the CDR3: TGTGCCAGCAGCGCCGACAGTGGCGGCGCAGATACGCAGTATTTT. Its translation is CASSADSGGADTQYF.

The chain links TRBV7-9 to TRBJ1-2; D unclear. Germline-derived CDR1 and CDR2 are SEHNR and FQNEAQ (reference sequence). CDR3 length: 14 amino acids. The ends were cut back, 3 bases at V and 8 bases at J, with 16 bases in the middle. The CDR3 region has the DNA TGTGCCAGCAGCTTGGGAACACGGGAAGGGGGCTACACCTTC. This encodes CASSLGTREGGYTF. Complete variable domain (other parts from reference TRBV7-9 and TRBJ1-2): DTGVSQNPRHKITKRGQNVTFRCDPISEHNRLYWYRQTLGQGPEFLTYFQNEAQLEKSRLLSDRFSAERPKGSFSTLEIQRTEQGDSAMYLCASSLGTREGGYTFGSGTRLTVV.

DNA for the CDR3: TGTGCTAGTGGTTTGGTACCACTAACCGGGGAGCTGTTTTTT. Its protein product is CASGLVPLTGELFF. V is TRBV12-5 and J is TRBJ2-2; D is uncertain. Germline V gene lookup returns CDR1 LGHNT and CDR2 FRNRAP. The CDR3 is 14 amino acids. V lost 0 bases to trimming and J lost 5 bases, with 7 bases between them.

The rearrangement joins TRBV27 to TRBJ1-5; D might be TRBD1 (6 bases). V was pared by 5 bases and J by 7 bases, with 21 bases between. Germline V gene sequence: CDR1 MNHEY, CDR2 SMNVEV (reference sequence). The CDR3 sequence is 16 residues long. Here the CDR3 reads CASSPGGLGRTQPQHF. In DNA, the CDR3 is TGTGCCAGCAGTCCGGGGGGCCTCGGCAGGACCCAGCCCCAGCATTTT.

The chain links TRBV6-5 to TRBJ1-5; D is uncertain. CDR1 MNHEY and CDR2 SVGAGI come from the germline V gene. The germline V and J ends were trimmed by 7 bases and 3 bases, with 13 bases remaining between them. CDR3 length: 14 residues. The CDR3 region has the DNA TGTGCCAGCAACCTCTTACGCGACAATCAGCCCCAGCATTTT. Its protein product is CASNLLRDNQPQHF.

The chain combines TRBV18 with TRBJ2-1; no reliable D call. Trimming stripped 4 bases from V and 0 bases from J, with 10 bases between. Germline lookup yields CDR1 KGHSH and CDR2 LQKENI. The CDR3 contains 15 residues. The CDR3 loop is CASSLGDGSYNEQFF. The CDR3 bases are TGTGCCAGCTCACTGGGCGATGGCTCCTACAATGAGCAGTTCTTC.

This clone showed up just once. The chain combines TRBV6-5 with TRBJ2-2; TRBD2 matches at 12 bases. V lost 10 bases to trimming and J lost 5 bases; unmatched junction nucleotides: 5. CDR1 is MNHEY, CDR2 SVGAGI, per germline. The CDR3 has 14 amino acids. CDR3 in amino acids: CATTSGGPTGELFF. The CDR3 nucleotides are TGTGCCACCACTAGCGGGGGGCCGACCGGGGAGCTGTTTTTT.

The J gene is TRBJ1-5, the V gene TRBV23-1, with 10 positions matching TRBD1. TRBV23-1 is an ORF, and what it does is uncertain. The CDR3 is 17 amino acids. J lost 2 bases, V lost 3 bases, and 7 bases had no gene match. The CDR3, as DNA: TGCGCCAGCAGTCATTCCCGGGACAGGGGAGGCAATCAGCCCCAGCATTTT. It translates to CASSHSRDRGGNQPQHF.